This T cell receptor beta chain was identified during a study of cytomegalovirus exposure and HLA in healthy donors. In the PCR, 60 Vbeta and 13 Jbeta primers were used. How the authors handled the data: Counted up in a later analysis, unique TCR beta chains came to about 80 million, with 9.5 million to 13 million shared. The repertoire was sequenced with immunoSEQ multiplex PCR; TCRdb's copy has only in-frame clones and lacks some. Clonal size and the V and J genes are those of that table, whereas D and trimming came from the DNA. The sample carries some 180,000 clones, about 77% recorded once. The V end lost 2 bases, the J end lost 2 bases, and 9 bases lay between the germline ends. The germline V gene encodes CDR1 SGDLS and CDR2 YYNGEE. This CDR3 is built from 14 residues.

The chain couples TRBV9 to TRBJ2-3; possibly TRBD2 for D (5 bases). This clonotype was obtained from a female donor in good health and CMV-seronegative. The specimen was PBMCs. CDR3 region: CASSVDFNTDTQYF. CDR3 nucleotide sequence: TGTGCCAGCAGCGTGGACTTCAACACAGATACGCAGTATTTT.